Described below is a single T cell receptor (beta chain) sequence and its context. CDR1 is MNHEY, CDR2 SVGEGT, per germline. This CDR3 contains 13 residues. These data originate in a study of monozygotic twins with inflammatory bowel disease. Researchers put TCRalpha and TCRbeta cDNA through two nested PCRs lasting around 15 and 10 cycles. From the 5' RACE reads, TCRdb lists one entry per CDR3 protein and no DNA. The listing contains approximately 400,000 distinct CDR3 sequences. This clonotype was sampled from a human donor with ulcerative colitis or Crohn's disease, or a healthy co-twin of an affected twin (not recorded which). The sequenced sample consisted of blood. V usage is TRBV6-2 or TRBV6-3 and J usage is TRBJ2-7. The CDR3 protein is CASTQDVSYEQYF.